This T cell receptor beta chain was captured by sequencing in a study of T cell repertoires in cytomegalovirus infection (dated by TCRdb to 2018 to 2020). Study-level background: Donor HLA type was relevant to the analysis, as public TCR beta signatures indicated carriage of CMV infection together with the matching HLA type. Study-wide conclusions, independent of this receptor: Cumulative frequency of public TCR beta family members discriminated carriers of CMV infection plus the relevant HLA type in this cohort and an independent approximately 370-donor cohort. The ex vivo response was dominated by HLA-C-restricted CMV-specific TCR beta clonotypes, which also provided the single most frequent clonotype in two of eight donors.

Reads for this sample came from an Illumina HiSeq 1500. TCRdb passed the public sequencing reads through fastp at Q25 and MiXCR, retaining productive beta sequences. Records with the same CDR3 protein are collapsed into one entry carrying the most frequent genes and DNA. For this sample there are approximately 750,000 distinct CDR3 sequences; 35% appear just once. In total, the top ten clones hold about 2.8% of the sample. V loses 5 bases, J loses 10 bases, and the germline ends lie 15 bases apart. The CDR3 measures 13 amino acids from cysteine to phenylalanine. Only the CDR3 region is kept as DNA, spanning 39 bases read in frame from base 1. In the germline V gene (reference sequence), CDR1 corresponds to LNHDA and CDR2 to SQIVND. About this clonotype: Its cognate antigen has yet to be identified. It has no much larger one-base neighbor in the sample; base qualities were not kept.

The chain is encoded by TRBV19 joined to TRBJ2-1; no confident D gene assignment can be made. The origin of this receptor is a human donor in good health (CMV status not recorded). Some clones in this sample may be carry-over from other donors' samples. Input material: PBMCs. The sequenced DNA is TGTGCCAGTAGTTTCCCCCAGGAACCAGAGCAGTTCTTC. The translation is CASSFPQEPEQFF.